Below are 6 T cell receptor beta chains sequenced from a single sample in a study of blood T cell repertoires in COVID-19. Method: immunoSEQ multiplex PCR; TCRdb's copy keeps in-frame clones and lacks some. The sample lists around 100,000 clones; approximately 83% were seen once. Sequencing input: peripheral blood. Receptors originate from a man aged 60 to 69 with acute or convalescent COVID-19.

This rearrangement joins TRBV5-5 to TRBJ1-1; 9 bases line up with TRBD1. The CDR3 totals 14 residues. Germline V lookup: CDR1 SGHKS, CDR2 YYEKEE (reference sequence). Trimming at V came to 6 bases and at J to 1 base, leaving 4 bases not matched to a gene. As DNA, the CDR3 is TGTGCCAGCACCTGGGACAGGGCGAACACTGAAGCTTTCTTT. It codes for CASTWDRANTEAFF.

This clone was seen more than once but under ten times. DNA of the CDR3: TGTGCCTGGGGGAGACAGGGTAGATACGAGCAGTACTTC. It codes for CAWGRQGRYEQYF. V is TRBV30 and J is TRBJ2-7; 7 positions match TRBD1. Per the germline V gene, CDR1 is GTSNPN and CDR2 is SVGIG (reference sequence). The V and J ends lost 5 bases and 4 bases, in that order; junction bases with no gene match: 8. This CDR3 region has 13 residues.

The CDR3: CSMIGQGRKSSYNEQFF. The CDR3 DNA is TGCAGCATGATTGGACAGGGAAGGAAAAGCTCCTACAATGAGCAGTTCTTC. The J gene is TRBJ2-1, the V gene TRBV29-1; 8 positions agree with TRBD1. Trimming cost V 8 bases and J 0 bases; bases outside gene matches: 15. The CDR3 runs 17 residues. The V gene's germline CDR1 is SQVTM and CDR2 ANQGSEA.

In nucleotides, the CDR3 is TGTGCCAGCAGTTTAGGCAGCGGGGGGGCCCTAACAGAGACCCAGTACTTC. Translation gives CASSLGSGGALTETQYF. V and J are TRBV6-2 or TRBV6-3 and TRBJ2-5, with 10 nucleotides matching TRBD2. Germline V gene data show CDR1 as MNHEY and CDR2 as SVGEGT. CDR3 length equals 17 residues. The junction had 12 bases not matched to a gene; V was cut back by 4 bases and J by 4 bases.

The CDR3, as DNA: TGTGCCAGCAGCGCCTGGGACAGGATAAAAACCTCTGGAAACACCATATATTTT. It translates to CASSAWDRIKTSGNTIYF. This rearrangement joins TRBV25-1 to TRBJ1-3; TRBD1 matches 8 bases. This CDR3 comprises 18 residues. V gave up 6 bases and J gave up 0 bases; unmatched junction bases: 13. Germline V gene sequence: CDR1 MGHDK, CDR2 SYGVNS.

The J gene is TRBJ1-5, the V gene TRBV4-1; D is unresolved. From germline, CDR1 is MGHRA and CDR2 YSYEKL. The CDR3 runs 14 residues. V lost 0 bases and J lost 9, with 12 bases in between. For the CDR3, the DNA is TGCGCCAGCAGCCAAGACGAGTCTGATGTGCCCCAGCATTTT. Protein: CASSQDESDVPQHF.